The 27 T cell receptor beta chains in this list originate from one sample, sequenced in a study of CD8 T cells in ankylosing spondylitis. One entry per CDR3 protein results from TCRdb running MiXCR on the 5' RACE reads. This table holds roughly 140,000 distinct CDR3 sequences, under 55% found once. The sample consisted of synovial fluid, either unsorted or a sorted T cell fraction (not recorded which). The receptor set was obtained from a male donor with ankylosing spondylitis.

The chain carries TRBV5-1 and TRBJ2-3; 7 bases map to TRBD2. The CDR3 length is 15 residues. J lost 3 bases, V lost 1 base, and 5 bases had no gene match. The germline V gene has CDR1 SGHRS and CDR2 YFSETQ. The chain's CDR3 is CASSLWGGQTDTQYF. DNA of the CDR3: TGCGCCAGCAGCTTGTGGGGGGGTCAGACAGATACGCAGTATTTT.

This clonotype was recorded only once. The V and J genes are TRBV11-3 and TRBJ2-2; D gene unclear. The CDR3 covers 15 residues. The germline gives CDR1 SGHNT, CDR2 YENEEA. V gave up 5 bases and J gave up 6 bases, with 16 bases separating them. The CDR3 region is CASSHGWSWAGELFF. The CDR3 region has the DNA TGTGCCAGCAGCCACGGGTGGAGTTGGGCCGGGGAGCTGTTTTTT. The whole variable domain, filled in from reference TRBV11-3 and TRBJ2-2, reads EAGVVQSPRYKIIEKKQPVAFWCNPISGHNTLYWYLQNLGQGPELLIRYENEEAVDDSQLPKDRFSAERLKGVDSTLKIQPAELGDSAVYLCASSHGWSWAGELFFGEGSRLTVL.

The CDR3, as DNA: TGTGCCAGCAGCTTAGCGGGGAGTGACGCTATCGAGCAGTACTTC. It is translated as CASSLAGSDAIEQYF. The chain joins TRBV7-9 to TRBJ2-7, with D possibly matching TRBD2 (5 bases). V lost 0 bases to trimming and J lost 6 bases, with 15 bases between them. CDR1 SEHNR and CDR2 FQNEAQ come from the germline V gene (reference sequence). The CDR3 is 15 residues long. Full variable domain (outside the CDR3, taken from reference TRBV7-9 and TRBJ2-7): DTGVSQNPRHKITKRGQNVTFRCDPISEHNRLYWYRQTLGQGPEFLTYFQNEAQLEKSRLLSDRFSAERPKGSFSTLEIQRTEQGDSAMYLCASSLAGSDAIEQYFGPGTRLTVT.

The chain uses TRBV7-3 and TRBJ2-7, with D unresolved. Germline lookup yields CDR1 SGHTA and CDR2 FQGTGA. Trimming stripped 7 bases from V and 2 bases from J, with 21 bases between. The CDR3 is 16 amino acids. The CDR3 DNA follows: TGTGCCAGCAAAAAAGTCATGGGGAAGGAAGCCTACGAGCAGTACTTC. Translation: CASKKVMGKEAYEQYF.

V usage is TRBV4-1 and J usage is TRBJ1-1; D remains ambiguous. The germline V gene encodes CDR1 MGHRA and CDR2 YSYEKL. V was cut by 0 bases and J by 1 base, with 12 bases left in between. CDR3 length: 16 amino acids. The CDR3 coding sequence is TGCGCCAGCAGCCAAGAGAGGTGGAGAGAGAACACTGAAGCTTTCTTT. Protein: CASSQERWRENTEAFF.

The CDR3 bases are TGTGCCACCAACCCTATAGGAACGAACACCGGGGAGCTGTTTTTT. Its translation is CATNPIGTNTGELFF. The V gene is TRBV27, the J gene TRBJ2-2; no clear D gene. The V and J ends lost 10 bases and 0 bases respectively, with 15 bases between them. CDR1 is MNHEY, CDR2 SMNVEV, per germline (reference sequence). The CDR3 length is 15 residues.

The V call is TRBV2, the J call TRBJ2-5; tentatively, D is TRBD1 (5 bases). The length of the CDR3 is 14 residues. Trimming stripped 4 bases from V and 7 bases from J, with 16 bases between. The germline V gene has CDR1 SNHLY and CDR2 FYNNEI. DNA of the CDR3: TGTGCCAGCAGTGTCGGCAGGGTGGGCGTGACCCAGTACTTC. It yields the protein CASSVGRVGVTQYF.

The rearrangement joins TRBV4-1 to TRBJ1-1; D gene uncertain. Germline V gives CDR1 MGHRA, CDR2 YSYEKL. The ends were cut back, 4 bases at V and 4 bases at J, with 13 bases in the middle. This CDR3 has 14 residues. The chain's CDR3 is CASSLFLRGTEAFF. The CDR3 DNA sequence: TGCGCCAGCAGCCTATTTTTACGGGGCACTGAAGCTTTCTTT.

The CDR3 loop is CASSAGGWGEKLFF. As DNA, the CDR3 is TGTGCCAGCAGTGCCGGGGGTTGGGGTGAAAAACTGTTTTTT. The rearrangement links TRBV12-3 or TRBV12-4 to TRBJ1-4, with D perhaps matching TRBD1 (5 bases). The germline V and J ends were trimmed by 5 bases and 7 bases, with 14 bases remaining between them. This CDR3 is 14 amino acids long.

The V call is TRBV7-9, the J call TRBJ1-1; unclear D gene. CDR1 SEHNR and CDR2 FQNEAQ come from the germline V gene (reference sequence). The length of the CDR3 is 16 residues. V shed 5 bases and J shed 5 bases, with 21 bases lying between them. The DNA of the CDR3 is TGTGCCAGCAGCCGCGTTGTGAAGGAGGGTAGGACTGAAGCTTTCTTT. It encodes CASSRVVKEGRTEAFF.

This clonotype was counted many times. V gene TRBV25-1 combines with J gene TRBJ2-7, with D perhaps TRBD1 (5 bases). The germline V gene encodes CDR1 MGHDK and CDR2 SYGVNS. CDR3 length: 14 amino acids. V lost 1 base, J lost 1 base, and 8 bases lay in between. CDR3 sequence (DNA): TGTGCCAGCAGTGAATCAGGGTTTTCCTACGAGCAGTACTTC. It codes for CASSESGFSYEQYF.

This clonotype was picked up a small number of times. The chain combines TRBV20-1 with TRBJ2-1; no reliable D call. From germline, CDR1 is DFQATT and CDR2 SNEGSKA (reference sequence). The CDR3 is 14 residues long. V was shortened by 3 bases and J by 6 bases, with 15 bases between the two germline ends. For the CDR3, the DNA is TGCAGTGCTAGTCCCGGCAAGGTTCGCAATGAGCAGTTCTTC. Amino acid sequence: CSASPGKVRNEQFF.

The sample holds many counts of this clonotype. The chain is built from TRBV20-1 and TRBJ2-7; D unresolved. V was pared by 0 bases and J by 0 bases, with 12 bases between. Germline V gene lookup returns CDR1 DFQATT and CDR2 SNEGSKA (reference sequence). This CDR3 is built from 15 residues. CDR3 bases: TGCAGTGCTAGAGATCTCAGCTTGCCCTCCTACGAGCAGTACTTC. Encoded protein: CSARDLSLPSYEQYF.

This clonotype was observed a single time. The chain uses TRBV12-3 or TRBV12-4 and TRBJ1-2; the D gene is possibly TRBD1 (5 bases). V gave up 2 bases and J gave up 3 bases, with 25 bases separating them. This CDR3 spans 19 amino acids. CDR3 bases: TGTGCCAGCAGTTTACTGGGGTTGAGGAGGGGAAACTACTACTATGGCTACACCTTC. Translated: CASSLLGLRRGNYYYGYTF.

V gene TRBV6-1 combines with J gene TRBJ2-1; D is ambiguous. The V and J ends lost 6 bases and 5 bases respectively, with 11 bases between them. The CDR3 totals 13 residues. Per the germline V gene, CDR1 is MNHNS and CDR2 is SASEGT. The CDR3 reads CASRITANNEQFF. CDR3 in DNA: TGTGCCAGCAGGATAACAGCTAACAATGAGCAGTTCTTC.

The V gene is TRBV28, the J gene TRBJ1-1; no clear D gene. The CDR3 contains 12 residues. Trimming left V 6 bases short and J 4 bases short, with 9 bases between. From germline, CDR1 is MDHEN and CDR2 SYDVKM. The CDR3 bases are TGTGCCAGCAGGCCGGTGGGCACTGAAGCTTTCTTT. Its translation: CASRPVGTEAFF.

The chain uses TRBV20-1 and TRBJ1-4; D is undetermined. The germline V gene has CDR1 DFQATT and CDR2 SNEGSKA (reference sequence). Trimming stripped 3 bases from V and 8 bases from J, with 10 bases between. This CDR3 is 12 amino acids long. CDR3 in amino acids: CSARGSWEKLFF. Written as DNA, the CDR3 is TGCAGTGCTAGGGGATCATGGGAAAAACTGTTTTTT.

The sample holds a few counts of this clonotype. The chain has TRBV6-6 and TRBJ2-2; weak D call: TRBD2 (5 bases). Germline-derived CDR1 and CDR2 are MNHNY and SVGAGI (reference sequence). V lost 4 bases to trimming and J lost 6 bases, with 9 bases between them. This CDR3 spans 13 amino acids. The CDR3 is CASSSGVPGELFF. In DNA form, the CDR3 reads TGTGCCAGCAGTTCCGGGGTTCCCGGGGAGCTGTTTTTT.

The rearrangement uses TRBV11-1 and TRBJ2-1; 9 bases agree with TRBD1. This CDR3 contains 18 residues. CDR1 and CDR2 (germline): SGHAT, FQDESV (reference sequence). Unmatched junction bases numbered 12, after V lost 4 bases and J lost 2 bases. The CDR3 loop is CASSSTTDRGITYNEQFF. DNA of the CDR3: TGTGCCAGCAGCTCAACGACGGACAGGGGAATTACCTACAATGAGCAGTTCTTC.

The chain links TRBV6-4 to TRBJ2-3; 12 bases fit TRBD2. J gave up 0 bases and V 4 bases, and 2 bases lay outside the gene matches. This CDR3 is built from 16 residues. Germline assignment: CDR1 MRHNA and CDR2 SNTAGT. CDR3 protein: CASSAGTSGSTDTQYF. The CDR3 coding sequence is TGTGCCAGCAGTGCGGGGACTAGCGGGAGCACAGATACGCAGTATTTT.

J is TRBJ2-7 and V is TRBV6-5, with D maybe TRBD1 (6 bases). Germline V gene data show CDR1 as MNHEY and CDR2 as SVGAGI. Trimming shortened V by 4 bases and J by 7 bases, and 23 bases separated the two germline ends. The CDR3 covers 16 residues. The CDR3 coding sequence is TGTGCCAGCAGTTCGCTACAGGGTGGGCTGTTACGGGAGCAGTACTTC. Its protein product is CASSSLQGGLLREQYF.

There are a few counts of this clonotype. V gene TRBV4-3 combines with J gene TRBJ1-6; D may be TRBD1 (5 bases). The CDR3 length is 16 residues. Germline V CDR1 and CDR2: LGHNA, YSLEER. Trimming shortened V by 8 bases and J by 8 bases, and 22 bases separated the two germline ends. CDR3 DNA: TGCGCCAGCGCTTCAACCCCCGGGACGGCCTATTCACCCCTCCACTTT. This gives the protein CASASTPGTAYSPLHF.

DNA of the CDR3: TGTGCCAGCAGCAAAGCCCTGTGGAGACAGGCCTACAATGAGCAGTTCTTC. Translating gives CASSKALWRQAYNEQFF. The gene calls are TRBV7-3 and TRBJ2-1, with D possibly TRBD1 on 6 matching bases. The CDR3 loop spans 17 amino acids. CDR1 is SGHTA, CDR2 FQGTGA, per germline. The V gene lost 5 bases and the J gene lost 2 bases, with 19 bases spanning the gap.

V gene TRBV24-1 combines with J gene TRBJ2-7; the match to TRBD1 covers 7 bases. CDR1 is KGHDR, CDR2 SFDVKD, per germline. The trim removed 7 bases at V and 5 bases at J, leaving 4 bases unmatched. This CDR3 spans 12 amino acids. The CDR3 DNA reads as TGTGCCACCAGCTCGACAGGGAACGAGCAGTACTTC. It translates to CATSSTGNEQYF.

The chain combines TRBV20-1 with TRBJ2-5, with 7 bases that match TRBD2. CDR1 DFQATT and CDR2 SNEGSKA come from the germline V gene (reference sequence). The CDR3 totals 13 residues. The V segment lost 5 bases and the J segment 2 bases; nucleotides outside the gene matches: 5. The CDR3 region is CSAFGGVQETQYF. The DNA for the CDR3 is TGCAGTGCTTTTGGGGGGGTACAAGAGACCCAGTACTTC.

The chain carries TRBV7-3 and TRBJ2-3, with D maybe TRBD2 (5 bases). The CDR3 is 16 amino acids. Trimming took off 6 bases at V and 3 bases at J, with 19 bases between the two ends. Germline V gene sequence: CDR1 SGHTA, CDR2 FQGTGA. Written as DNA, the CDR3 is TGTGCCAGCAGAAAAACTAGAAGAAGGCGTACAGATACGCAGTATTTT. Translation: CASRKTRRRRTDTQYF. Full variable domain (missing parts from reference TRBV7-3 and TRBJ2-3): GAGVSQTPSNKVTEKGKYVELRCDPISGHTALYWYRQSLGQGPEFLIYFQGTGAADDSGLPNDRFFAVRPEGSVSTLKIQRTERGDSAVYLCASRKTRRRRTDTQYFGPGTRLTVL.

The chain recombines TRBV4-3 with TRBJ2-2; no clear D gene. Trimming took off 0 bases at V and 3 bases at J, with 17 bases between the two ends. Germline-derived CDR1 and CDR2 are LGHNA and YSLEER. This CDR3 region has 18 residues. CDR3: CASSQDRWGRIYTGELFF. CDR3 bases: TGCGCCAGCAGCCAAGATAGATGGGGTCGGATATACACCGGGGAGCTGTTTTTT.